The T cell receptor (beta chain) described here comes from a study of T cells in narcolepsy. Study-wide background: Patients with NT1 or NT2 and healthy control donors were enrolled.

The protocol was immunoSEQ multiplex PCR, while the TCRdb copy is restricted to in-frame clones and leaves out a portion. The sample yields around 30,000 clones, less than 90% seen once. Points on this clone: Its antigen is not identified.

Findings and caveats of the study: HCRT-specific and TRIB2-specific autoreactive clonotypes appeared among same-patient CSF and blood CD4+ clonotypes.

The receptor comes from a human donor with narcolepsy. Material for sequencing was CD45RA- memory CD4+ T cells from PBMCs.

CDR3 sequence (DNA): TGTGCCAGCAGCCCGGGGACAGGAGGGGACTACACCTTC. Amino acid sequence: CASSPGTGGDYTF. This chain links TRBV6-5 with TRBJ1-2; 8 nucleotides match TRBD1. With V trimmed by 6 bases and J by 10 bases, 10 bases remained unmatched. Per germline, CDR1 MNHEY and CDR2 SVGAGI. This CDR3 has 13 amino acids.